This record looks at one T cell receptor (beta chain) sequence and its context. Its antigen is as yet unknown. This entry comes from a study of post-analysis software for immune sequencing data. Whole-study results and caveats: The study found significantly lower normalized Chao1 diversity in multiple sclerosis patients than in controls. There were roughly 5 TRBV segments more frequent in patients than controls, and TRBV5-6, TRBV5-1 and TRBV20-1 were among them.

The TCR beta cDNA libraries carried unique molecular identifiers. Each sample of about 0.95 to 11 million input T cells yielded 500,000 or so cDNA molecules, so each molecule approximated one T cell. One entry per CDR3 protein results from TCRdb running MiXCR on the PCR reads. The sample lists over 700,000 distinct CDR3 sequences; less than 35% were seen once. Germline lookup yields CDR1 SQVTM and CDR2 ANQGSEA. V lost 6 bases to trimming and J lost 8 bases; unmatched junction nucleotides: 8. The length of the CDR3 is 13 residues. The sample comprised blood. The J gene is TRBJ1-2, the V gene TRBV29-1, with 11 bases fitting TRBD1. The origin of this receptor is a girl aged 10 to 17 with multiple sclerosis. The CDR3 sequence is CSVVWTGGRGYTF. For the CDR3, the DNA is TGCAGCGTCGTTTGGACAGGGGGCCGGGGCTACACCTTC.